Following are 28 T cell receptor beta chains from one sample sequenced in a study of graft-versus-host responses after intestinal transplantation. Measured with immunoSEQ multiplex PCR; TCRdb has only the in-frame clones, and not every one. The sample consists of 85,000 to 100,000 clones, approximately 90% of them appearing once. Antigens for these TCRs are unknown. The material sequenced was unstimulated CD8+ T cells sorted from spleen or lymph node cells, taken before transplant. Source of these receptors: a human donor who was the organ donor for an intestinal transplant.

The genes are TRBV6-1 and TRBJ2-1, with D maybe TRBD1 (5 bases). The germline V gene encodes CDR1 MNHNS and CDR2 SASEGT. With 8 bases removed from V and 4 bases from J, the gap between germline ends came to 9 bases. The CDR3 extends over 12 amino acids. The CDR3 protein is CASLTAYNEQFF. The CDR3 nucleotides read TGTGCCAGCCTGACAGCTTACAATGAGCAGTTCTTC.

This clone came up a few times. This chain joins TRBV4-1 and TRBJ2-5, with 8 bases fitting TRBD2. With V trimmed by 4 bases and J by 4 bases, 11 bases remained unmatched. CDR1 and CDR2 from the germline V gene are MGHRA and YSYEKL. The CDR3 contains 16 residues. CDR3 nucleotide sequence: TGCGCCAGCAGCCGTACCTTCTCGGGGGGGGGAGAGACCCAGTACTTC. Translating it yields CASSRTFSGGGETQYF.

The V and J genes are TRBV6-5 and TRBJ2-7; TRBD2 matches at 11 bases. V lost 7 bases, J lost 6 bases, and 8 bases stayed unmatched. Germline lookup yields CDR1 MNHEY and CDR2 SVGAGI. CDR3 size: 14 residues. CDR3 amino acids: CASTPLAGGSEQYF. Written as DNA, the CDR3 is TGTGCCAGCACCCCTCTAGCGGGAGGTAGCGAGCAGTACTTC.

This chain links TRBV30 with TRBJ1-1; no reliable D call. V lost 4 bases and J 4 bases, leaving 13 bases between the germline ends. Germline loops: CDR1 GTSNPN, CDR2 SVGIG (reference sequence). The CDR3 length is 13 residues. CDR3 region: CAWTRGSGTEAFF. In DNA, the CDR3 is TGTGCCTGGACTCGGGGATCGGGCACTGAAGCTTTCTTT.

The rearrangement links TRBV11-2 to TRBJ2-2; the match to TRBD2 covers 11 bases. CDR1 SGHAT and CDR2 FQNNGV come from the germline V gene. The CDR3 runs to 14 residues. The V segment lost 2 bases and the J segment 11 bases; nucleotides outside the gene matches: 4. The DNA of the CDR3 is TGTGCCAGCAGCTTAATAGCGGGGGGGCGTGAGCTGTTTTTT. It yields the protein CASSLIAGGRELFF.

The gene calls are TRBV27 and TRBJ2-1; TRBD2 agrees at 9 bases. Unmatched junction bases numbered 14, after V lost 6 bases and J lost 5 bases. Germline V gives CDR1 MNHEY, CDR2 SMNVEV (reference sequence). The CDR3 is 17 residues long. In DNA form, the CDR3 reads TGTGCCAGCAGCATAACCCGACTAGCGGCGGGACACAATGAGCAGTTCTTC. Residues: CASSITRLAAGHNEQFF.

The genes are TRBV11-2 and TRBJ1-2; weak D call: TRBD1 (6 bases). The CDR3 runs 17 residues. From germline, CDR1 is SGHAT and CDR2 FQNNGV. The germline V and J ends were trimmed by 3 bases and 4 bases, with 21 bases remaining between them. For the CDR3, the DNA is TGTGCCAGCAGCTTGGGTTTCCTGGACAGAAAGTTCTATGGCTACACCTTC. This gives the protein CASSLGFLDRKFYGYTF. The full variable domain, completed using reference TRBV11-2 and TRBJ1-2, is EAGVAQSPRYKIIEKRQSVAFWCNPISGHATLYWYQQILGQGPKLLIQFQNNGVVDDSQLPKDRFSAERLKGVDSTLKIQPAKLEDSAVYLCASSLGFLDRKFYGYTFGSGTRLTVV.

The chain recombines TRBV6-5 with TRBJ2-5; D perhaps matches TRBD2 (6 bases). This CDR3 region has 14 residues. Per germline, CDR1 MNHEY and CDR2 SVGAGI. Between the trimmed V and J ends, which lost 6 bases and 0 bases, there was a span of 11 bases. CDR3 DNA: TGTGCCAGCAGGCGGGACTCGTACCAAGAGACCCAGTACTTC. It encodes CASRRDSYQETQYF.

The CDR3 region has the DNA TGTGCCATCAGAGATGGGGGGTGGGTTGGATCCACTGAAGCTTTCTTT. Its translation: CAIRDGGWVGSTEAFF. The chain is built from TRBV10-3 and TRBJ1-1; TRBD1 might be the D (5 bases). Germline V gene sequence: CDR1 ENHRY, CDR2 SYGVKD. The CDR3 spans 16 residues. With 6 bases removed from V and 4 bases from J, the gap between germline ends came to 21 bases.

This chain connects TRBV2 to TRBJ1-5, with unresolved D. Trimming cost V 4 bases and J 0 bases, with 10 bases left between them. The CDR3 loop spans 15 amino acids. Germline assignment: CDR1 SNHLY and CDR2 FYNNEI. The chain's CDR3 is CASSAVGNSNQPQHF. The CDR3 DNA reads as TGTGCCAGCAGTGCCGTCGGGAATAGCAATCAGCCCCAGCATTTT.

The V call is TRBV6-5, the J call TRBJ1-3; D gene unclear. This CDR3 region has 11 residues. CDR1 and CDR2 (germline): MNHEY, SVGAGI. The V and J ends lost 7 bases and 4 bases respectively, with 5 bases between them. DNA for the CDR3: TGTGCCAGCATTAGCGGAAACACCATATATTTT. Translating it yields CASISGNTIYF.

The DNA for the CDR3 is TGTGCCAGTAGTGGGACTAGCGGGAGGGGTGCCTACAATGAGCAGTTCTTC. Amino acid sequence: CASSGTSGRGAYNEQFF. This sequence joins TRBV19 and TRBJ2-1; 16 bases fit TRBD2. V lost 5 bases and J lost 2; bases outside the gene matches: 3. The CDR3 sequence is 17 residues long. CDR1 is LNHDA and CDR2 is SQIVND in the germline V gene (reference sequence).

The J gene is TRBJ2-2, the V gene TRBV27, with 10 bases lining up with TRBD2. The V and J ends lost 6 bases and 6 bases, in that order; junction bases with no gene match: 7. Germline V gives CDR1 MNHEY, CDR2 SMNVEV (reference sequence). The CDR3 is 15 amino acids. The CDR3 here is CASSKLAGVPGELFF. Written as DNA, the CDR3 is TGTGCCAGCAGCAAGCTAGCGGGAGTCCCCGGGGAGCTGTTTTTT.

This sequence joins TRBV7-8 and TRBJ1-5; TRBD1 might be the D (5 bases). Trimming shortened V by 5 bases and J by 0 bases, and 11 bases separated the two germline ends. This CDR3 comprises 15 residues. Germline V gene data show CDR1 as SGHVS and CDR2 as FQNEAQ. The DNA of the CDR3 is TGTGCCAGCAGCCCAGGAAGGGGTAGCAATCAGCCCCAGCATTTT. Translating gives CASSPGRGSNQPQHF.

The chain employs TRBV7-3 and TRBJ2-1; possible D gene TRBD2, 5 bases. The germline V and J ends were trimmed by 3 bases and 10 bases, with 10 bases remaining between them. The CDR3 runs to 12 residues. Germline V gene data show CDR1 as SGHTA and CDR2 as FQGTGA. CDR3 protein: CASSLVEREQFF. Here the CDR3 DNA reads TGTGCCAGCAGCTTGGTCGAGCGGGAGCAGTTCTTC.

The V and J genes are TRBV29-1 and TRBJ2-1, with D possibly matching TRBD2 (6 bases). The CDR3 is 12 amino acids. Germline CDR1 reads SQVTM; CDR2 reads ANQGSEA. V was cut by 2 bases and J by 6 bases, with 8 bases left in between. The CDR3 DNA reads TGCAGCGTTGAACTGGGAGGCAATGAGCAGTTCTTC. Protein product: CSVELGGNEQFF.

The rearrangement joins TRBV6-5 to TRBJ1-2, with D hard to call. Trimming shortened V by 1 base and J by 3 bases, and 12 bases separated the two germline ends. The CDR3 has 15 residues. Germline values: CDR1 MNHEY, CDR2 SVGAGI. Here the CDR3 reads CASSYLGGRHYGYTF. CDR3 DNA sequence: TGTGCCAGCAGTTACTTAGGCGGGAGACACTATGGCTACACCTTC.

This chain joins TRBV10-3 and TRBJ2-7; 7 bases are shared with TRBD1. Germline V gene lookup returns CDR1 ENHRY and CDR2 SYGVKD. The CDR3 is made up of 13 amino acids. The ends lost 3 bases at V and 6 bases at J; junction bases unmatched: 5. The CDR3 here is CAISDEGAGEQYF. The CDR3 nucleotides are TGTGCCATCAGTGATGAGGGGGCGGGCGAGCAGTACTTC.

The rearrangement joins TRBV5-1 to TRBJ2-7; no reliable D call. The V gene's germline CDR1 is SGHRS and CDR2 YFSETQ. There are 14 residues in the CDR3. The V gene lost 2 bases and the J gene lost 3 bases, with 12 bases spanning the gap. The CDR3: CASSFSSFLYEQYF. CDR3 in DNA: TGCGCCAGCAGCTTTAGTAGTTTCCTCTACGAGCAGTACTTC.

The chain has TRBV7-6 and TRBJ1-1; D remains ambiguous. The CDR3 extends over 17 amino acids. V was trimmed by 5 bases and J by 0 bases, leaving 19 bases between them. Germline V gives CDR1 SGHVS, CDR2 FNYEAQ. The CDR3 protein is CASSARGRRTMNTEAFF. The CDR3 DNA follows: TGTGCCAGCAGCGCCCGAGGGCGGAGAACTATGAACACTGAAGCTTTCTTT.

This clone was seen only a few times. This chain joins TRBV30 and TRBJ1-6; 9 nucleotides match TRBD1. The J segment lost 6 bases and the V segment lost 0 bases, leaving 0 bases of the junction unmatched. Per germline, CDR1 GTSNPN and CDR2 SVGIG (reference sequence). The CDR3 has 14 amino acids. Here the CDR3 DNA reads TGTGCCTGGAGTGTGGACAGGGGTAATTCACCCCTCCACTTT. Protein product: CAWSVDRGNSPLHF.

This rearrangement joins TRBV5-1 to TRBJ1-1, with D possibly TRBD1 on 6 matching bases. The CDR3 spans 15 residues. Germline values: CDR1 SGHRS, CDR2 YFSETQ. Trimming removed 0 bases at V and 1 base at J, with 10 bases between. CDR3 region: CASSLAGTSNTEAFF. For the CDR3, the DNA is TGCGCCAGCAGCTTGGCCGGGACATCGAACACTGAAGCTTTCTTT.

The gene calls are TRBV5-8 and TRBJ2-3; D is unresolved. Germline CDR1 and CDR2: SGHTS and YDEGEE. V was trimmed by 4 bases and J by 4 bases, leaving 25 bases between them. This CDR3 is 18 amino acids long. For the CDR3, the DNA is TGTGCCAGCAGCGCGCCCCCACCGGTGTACAGCCGAGCAGATACGCAGTATTTT. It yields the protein CASSAPPPVYSRADTQYF.

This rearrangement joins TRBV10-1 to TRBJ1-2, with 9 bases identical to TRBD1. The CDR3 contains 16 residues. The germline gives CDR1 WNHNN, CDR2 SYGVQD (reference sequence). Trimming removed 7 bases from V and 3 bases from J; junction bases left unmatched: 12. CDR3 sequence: CASKVAGTGNYYGYTF. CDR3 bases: TGCGCCAGCAAAGTTGCAGGGACAGGGAATTACTATGGCTACACCTTC.

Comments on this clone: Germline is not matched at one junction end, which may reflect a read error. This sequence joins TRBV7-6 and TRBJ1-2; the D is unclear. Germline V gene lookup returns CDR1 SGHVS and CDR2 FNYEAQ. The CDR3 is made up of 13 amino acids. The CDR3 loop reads CASSLLLNSGYTF. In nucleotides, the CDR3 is TGTGCCAGCAGCTTACTCTTGAACTCTGGCTACACCTTC.

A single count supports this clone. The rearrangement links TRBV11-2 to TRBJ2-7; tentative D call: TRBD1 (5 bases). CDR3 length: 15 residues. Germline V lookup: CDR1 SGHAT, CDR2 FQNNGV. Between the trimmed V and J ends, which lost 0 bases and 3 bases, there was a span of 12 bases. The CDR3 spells CASSLDPGSGYEQYF. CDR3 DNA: TGTGCCAGCAGCTTAGATCCAGGGTCAGGCTACGAGCAGTACTTC.

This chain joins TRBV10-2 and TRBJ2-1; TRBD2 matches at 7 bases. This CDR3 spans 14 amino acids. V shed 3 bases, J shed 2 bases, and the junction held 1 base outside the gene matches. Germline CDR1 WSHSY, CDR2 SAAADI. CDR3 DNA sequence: TGCGCCAGCAGTGACGGACTAGCCTACAATGAGCAGTTCTTC. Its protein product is CASSDGLAYNEQFF.

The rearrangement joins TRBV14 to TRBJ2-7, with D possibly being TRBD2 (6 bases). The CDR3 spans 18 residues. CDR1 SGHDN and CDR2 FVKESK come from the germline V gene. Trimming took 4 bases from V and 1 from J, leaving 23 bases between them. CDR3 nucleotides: TGTGCCAGCAGCCCGCCGTCGGAGGGGCCGGGATCTTCCTACGAGCAGTACTTC. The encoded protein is CASSPPSEGPGSSYEQYF.